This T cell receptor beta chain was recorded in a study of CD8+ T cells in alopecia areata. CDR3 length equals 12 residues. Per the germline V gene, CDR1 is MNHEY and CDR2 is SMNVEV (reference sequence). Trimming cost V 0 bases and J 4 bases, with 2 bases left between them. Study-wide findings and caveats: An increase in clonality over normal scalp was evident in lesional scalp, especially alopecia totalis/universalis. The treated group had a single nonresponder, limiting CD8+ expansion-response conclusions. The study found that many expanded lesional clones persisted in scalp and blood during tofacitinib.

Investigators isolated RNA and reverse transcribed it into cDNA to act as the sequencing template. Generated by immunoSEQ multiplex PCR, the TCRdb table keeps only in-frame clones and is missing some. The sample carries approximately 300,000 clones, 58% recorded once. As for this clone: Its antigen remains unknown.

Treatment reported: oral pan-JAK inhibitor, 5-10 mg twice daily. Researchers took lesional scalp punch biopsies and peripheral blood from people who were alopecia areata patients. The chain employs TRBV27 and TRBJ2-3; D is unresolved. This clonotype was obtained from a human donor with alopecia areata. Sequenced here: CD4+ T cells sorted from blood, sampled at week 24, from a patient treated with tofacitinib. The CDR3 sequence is CASSLSPDTQYF. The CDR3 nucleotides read TGTGCCAGCAGTTTATCTCCAGATACGCAGTATTTT.